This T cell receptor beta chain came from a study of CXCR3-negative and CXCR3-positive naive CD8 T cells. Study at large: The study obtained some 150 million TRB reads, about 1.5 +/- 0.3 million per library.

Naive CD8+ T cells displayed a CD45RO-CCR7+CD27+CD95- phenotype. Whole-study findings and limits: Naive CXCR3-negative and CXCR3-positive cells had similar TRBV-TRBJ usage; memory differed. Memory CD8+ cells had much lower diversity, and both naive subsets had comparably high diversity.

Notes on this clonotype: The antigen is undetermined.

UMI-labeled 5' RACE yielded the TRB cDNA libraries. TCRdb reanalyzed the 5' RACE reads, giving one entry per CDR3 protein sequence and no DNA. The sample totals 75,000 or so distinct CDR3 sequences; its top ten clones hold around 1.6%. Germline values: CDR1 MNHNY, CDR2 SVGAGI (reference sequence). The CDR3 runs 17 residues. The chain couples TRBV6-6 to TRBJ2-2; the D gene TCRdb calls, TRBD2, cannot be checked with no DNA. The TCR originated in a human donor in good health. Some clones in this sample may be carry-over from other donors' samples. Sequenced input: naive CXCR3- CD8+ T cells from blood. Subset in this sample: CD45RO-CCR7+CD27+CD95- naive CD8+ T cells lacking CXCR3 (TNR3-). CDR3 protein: CASSNPPGLAETGELFF.